This is a list of T cell receptor beta chains from one sample in a study of blood T cell repertoires in COVID-19. Only in-frame clones appear in the TCRdb table, and some are missing; sequencing was by immunoSEQ multiplex PCR. Of fewer than 70,000 clones listed, about 87% are singletons. The sample consisted of peripheral blood. The receptors were gathered from a man in his fifties or sixties with active or convalescent COVID-19. The CDR3 runs from the conserved cysteine through the conserved F or W. A D gene is named only where the DNA matches it firmly. A row's size may be missing; if present it is once, few, many or a size class.

CDR3aa	CDR3nt	abundance	d_gene	j_gene	v_gene
CASSLGLAGGARDTQYF	TGTGCCAGCAGCTTAGGATTGGCCGGGGGGGCCAGAGATACGCAGTATTTT	-	TRBD2	TRBJ2-3	TRBV7-2
CASSYQTGGDQPQHF	TGTGCCAGCAGCTACCAGACAGGGGGGGATCAGCCCCAGCATTTT	-	TRBD1	TRBJ1-5	TRBV7-9
CASSSPGAGANVLTF	TGTGCCAGCAGCTCCCCAGGGGCTGGGGCCAACGTCCTGACTTTC	-	-	TRBJ2-6	TRBV7-6
CASGKGGSYNEQFF	TGTGCCAGCGGGAAAGGGGGCTCCTACAATGAGCAGTTCTTC	-	-	TRBJ2-1	TRBV6-4
CAISENRGPDEQYF	TGTGCCATCAGTGAAAACAGGGGCCCTGACGAGCAGTACTTC	-	TRBD1	TRBJ2-7	TRBV10-3
CASAPRGLANQPQHF	TGTGCCAGCGCACCCCGGGGGTTAGCTAATCAGCCCCAGCATTTT	-	-	TRBJ1-5	TRBV6-5
CASRLTSDNSPLHF	TGTGCCAGCAGATTAACAAGTGATAATTCACCCCTCCACTTT	-	-	TRBJ1-6	TRBV11-2
CASSLDPTGKGETQYF	TGTGCCAGCAGCTTGGATCCGACAGGGAAGGGGGAGACCCAGTACTTC	-	TRBD1	TRBJ2-5	TRBV5-4
CASSEGQLDGYTF	TGCGCCAGCAGTGAAGGACAGCTTGATGGCTACACCTTC	-	-	TRBJ1-2	TRBV10-1
CASSLGRDNNQPQHF	TGTGCCAGCAGCTTGGGCCGGGACAACAATCAGCCCCAGCATTTT	-	-	TRBJ1-5	TRBV5-5
CASSPAGGDTEAFF	TGTGCCAGCAGCCCTGCAGGGGGTGACACTGAAGCTTTCTTT	-	TRBD1	TRBJ1-1	TRBV27
CASSTTGLSWEKLFF	TGTGCCAGCAGTACAACAGGGTTAAGTTGGGAAAAACTGTTTTTT	-	-	TRBJ1-4	TRBV27
CASSLAIQGQGAYNEQFF	TGTGCCAGCAGCTTGGCCATTCAGGGGCAGGGGGCTTACAATGAGCAGTTCTTC	-	TRBD1	TRBJ2-1	TRBV5-6
CASSQDRGGYNEQFF	TGCGCCAGCAGCCAGGACAGGGGTGGATACAATGAGCAGTTCTTC	-	TRBD1	TRBJ2-1	TRBV4-1
CASSLQGALGNTIYF	TGTGCCAGCAGCTTACAGGGGGCGCTCGGAAACACCATATATTTT	-	TRBD1	TRBJ1-3	TRBV7-6
CASSVGTGVVGNTIYF	TGTGCCAGCAGCGTAGGGACAGGGGTTGTTGGAAACACCATATATTTT	-	TRBD1	TRBJ1-3	TRBV9
CASRGGRDTEAFF	TGTGCCAGCAGGGGGGGGAGGGACACTGAAGCTTTCTTT	-	-	TRBJ1-1	TRBV28
CASSWRQGGLLGYTF	TGTGCCAGCAGTTGGAGACAGGGAGGTTTGTTGGGCTACACCTTC	-	TRBD1	TRBJ1-2	TRBV5-6
CASRTPGQGVGGYTF	TGTGCCAGCAGGACCCCCGGACAGGGGGTCGGTGGCTACACCTTC	-	TRBD1	TRBJ1-2	TRBV6-5
CASSRRRGAGGSSYNEQFF	TGCGCCAGCAGCCGCCGCCGTGGGGCGGGGGGGTCCTCCTACAATGAGCAGTTCTTC	-	TRBD2	TRBJ2-1	TRBV4-3
CASSSQTGTNLATNEKLFF	TGTGCCAGCAGCTCTCAGACCGGGACAAACCTTGCAACTAATGAAAAACTGTTTTTT	-	-	TRBJ1-4	TRBV5-8
CASSQSSAGELFF	TGTGCCAGCAGCCAGTCATCAGCCGGGGAGCTGTTTTTT	-	-	TRBJ2-2	TRBV7-9
CASSIFRTGDNEQYF	TGTGCCAGCAGCATTTTCCGGACAGGGGATAACGAGCAGTACTTC	-	TRBD1	TRBJ2-7	TRBV7-9
CASSLDGGYNEQFF	TGCGCCAGCAGCTTGGACGGGGGATACAATGAGCAGTTCTTC	-	-	TRBJ2-1	TRBV5-1
CAWSVDPRGGYTF	TGTGCCTGGAGTGTAGACCCTCGGGGTGGCTACACCTTC	few	-	TRBJ1-2	TRBV30
CSVVGGTVIYEQYF	TGCAGCGTTGTCGGGGGGACGGTAATTTACGAGCAGTACTTC	few	TRBD2	TRBJ2-7	TRBV29-1
CASSLGTGNNEKLFF	TGCGCCAGCAGCTTGGGGACAGGGAATAATGAAAAACTGTTTTTT	-	TRBD1	TRBJ1-4	TRBV5-1
CASSLAQGEAFEQYF	TGCGCCAGCAGCTTGGCACAGGGAGAGGCCTTCGAGCAGTACTTC	once	-	TRBJ2-7	TRBV5-1
CASSHYREERAFF	TGTGCCAGCTCGCACTATCGGGAGGAGAGAGCTTTCTTT	-	-	TRBJ1-1	TRBV18
CASSLSSYEQYF	TGTGCCAGCAGCCTTAGCTCCTACGAGCAGTACTTC	-	-	TRBJ2-7	TRBV3-1/TRBV3-2
CASSQGGTGAKTGELFF	TGTGCCAGCAGCCAAGGGGGAACAGGGGCGAAAACCGGGGAGCTGTTTTTT	-	TRBD1	TRBJ2-2	TRBV4-2
CASRLGRTEAFF	TGTGCCAGCAGGCTTGGGCGCACTGAAGCTTTCTTT	-	-	TRBJ1-1	TRBV28
CASSLTAVLLGGYTF	TGTGCCAGCAGTTTGACAGCCGTACTCCTGGGTGGCTACACCTTC	-	-	TRBJ1-2	TRBV6-5
CATSGKTVHSNQPQHF	TGTGCCACCAGTGGAAAAACAGTACATAGCAATCAGCCCCAGCATTTT	-	-	TRBJ1-5	TRBV24-1
CASSLRFDTQYF	TGTGCCAGCAGCCTCCGTTTCGATACGCAGTATTTT	-	-	TRBJ2-3	TRBV3-1/TRBV3-2